This TCR beta chain comes out of a study of T-cell reconstitution after alpha-beta-depleted transplantation in children. This clonotype occurred a few times. Preparation of the TCRbeta library involved a method that used unique molecular identifiers. TCRdb processed the PCR reads anew with MiXCR; each CDR3 protein has one entry. Among around 600,000 distinct CDR3 sequences, approximately 10% were seen once, and the ten largest hold 4% to 5%. The CDR3 covers 14 residues. Germline lookup yields CDR1 ENHRY and CDR2 SYGVKD. J lost 7 bases, V lost 4 bases, and 5 bases had no gene match. The sequencing used PBMCs from the stem cell graft donor, collected from the stem cell graft. The gene calls are TRBV10-3 and TRBJ1-3; TRBD1 agrees at 9 bases. This TCR was recovered from a human donor who donated a stem cell graft to a child with acute myeloid leukemia. CDR3 in amino acids: CAISGDRDTNTIYF. The CDR3 DNA follows: TGTGCCATCAGTGGGGACAGGGATACCAACACCATATATTTT.